Described below is a single T cell receptor (beta chain) sequence and its context. Its matching antigen is unknown. This specimen belongs to a study of Ad26.COV2.S vaccination and SARS-CoV-2 variants. General study points: Breadth and depth estimates from TCRs may understate total T cell responses.

TCRdb's table, derived via immunoSEQ multiplex PCR, lists solely in-frame clones and lacks some. The repertoire consists of over 200,000 clones, with 85% to 90% occurring once and the leading ten covering about 10%. Treatment of the sample: roughly 18 received Ad26.COV2.S at low or high dose, single or two shots; a few received placebo; per-sample allocation not given. Day 63 following the first vaccine or placebo injection was when the samples were taken. The vaccine antigen was prefusion-stabilized Wuhan SARS-CoV-2 spike. V was cut by 6 bases and J by 6 bases, with 20 bases left in between. The CDR3 spans 15 residues. Per the germline V gene, CDR1 is MNHEY and CDR2 is SVGAGI.

The sequence derives from a person between 18 and 65 years old who received the Ad26.COV2.S COVID-19 vaccine or a placebo. J is TRBJ1-1 and V is TRBV6-5; TRBD1 might be the D (6 bases). The sequencing here drew on peripheral blood, taken in a trial of Ad26.COV2.S vaccine versus placebo. This CDR3 reads CASRHPGQIRAEAFF. Here the CDR3 DNA reads TGTGCCAGCAGACACCCCGGACAGATTAGGGCTGAAGCTTTCTTT.